Listed below are T cell receptor beta chains from one sample, sequenced in a study of OX40 agonist ivuxolimab in advanced cancers. Profiling relied on immunoSEQ multiplex PCR, and the TCRdb table lists in-frame clones only, not all of them. The sample records more than 75,000 clones, approximately 85% being singletons. The material was CD4+ or CD8+ T cells sorted from blood, obtained in a trial of the OX40 agonist ivuxolimab. The source of these receptors is an adult with an advanced solid tumor such as melanoma, head and neck, liver or kidney cancer. Each CDR3 is given with its conserved first and last residue. The D gene is left open where the match is weak. Clone size, where shown, is once, few, many, or a class for clones that have expanded.

j_call d_call clone_size v_call cdr3_nt cdr3_aa
TRBJ2-7 TRBD2 - TRBV14 TGTGCCAGCAGCCGAGACCTAGCGGGATCCCTAGTGCGGGAGCAGTACTTC CASSRDLAGSLVREQYF
TRBJ1-1 TRBD1 - TRBV4-2 TGTGCCAGCAGCCAGAACCCACGGGACAGGAACACTGAAGCTTTCTTT CASSQNPRDRNTEAFF
TRBJ1-1 - - TRBV6-6 TGTGCCAGCAGGGCCGGGACAAAAAAGAACACTGAAGCTTTCTTT CASRAGTKKNTEAFF
TRBJ2-5 TRBD2 - TRBV7-8 TGTGCCAGCAGCCATTCAGGACTAGCGGTGGAGACCCAGTACTTC CASSHSGLAVETQYF
TRBJ2-7 - - TRBV7-2 TGTGCCAGCAGCTACAACCTCCCCGGACAGTACGAGCAGTACTTC CASSYNLPGQYEQYF
TRBJ2-1 TRBD2 - TRBV10-3 TGTGCCATCAGTGGTGCGGGAGCGCGCAATGAGCAGTTCTTC CAISGAGARNEQFF
TRBJ1-1 - - TRBV5-6 TGTGCCAGCAGCTTGTACAGGGAGAACACTGAAGCTTTCTTT CASSLYRENTEAFF
TRBJ1-2 TRBD1 - TRBV6-5 TGTGCCAGCAGGGGAACAGGGGGGAGGGGCTACACCTTC CASRGTGGRGYTF
TRBJ2-4 - - TRBV9 TGTGCCAGCAGCCTAGGGGGGACTACAAACATTCAGTACTTC CASSLGGTTNIQYF
TRBJ2-1 - - TRBV9 TGTGCCAGCAGCGTCGGACAGCCTGACAATGAGCAGTTCTTC CASSVGQPDNEQFF
TRBJ2-1 - - TRBV7-6 TGTGCCAGCAGCTTAAGTAAGGGGGCCTACAATGAGCAGTTCTTC CASSLSKGAYNEQFF
TRBJ2-1 - - TRBV19 TGTGCCAGTAGTAGGCAGGGCCGAACCGAGTGGTTCTTC CASSRQGRTEWFF
TRBJ1-3 - - TRBV28 TGTGCCAGCAGTTTGGGCAGAAGCTCTGGAAACACCATATATTTT CASSLGRSSGNTIYF
TRBJ2-1 TRBD1 - TRBV6-6 TGTGCCAGCAGTAGTCTGGGACAGGGATCTAATGAGCAGTTCTTC CASSSLGQGSNEQFF
TRBJ2-7 - - TRBV7-9 TGTGCCAGCAGCTCCCGCCTTCACGAGCAGTACTTC CASSSRLHEQYF
TRBJ2-2 TRBD1 - TRBV10-3 TGTGCCACCGCGGGGACAGGGGCTGGGATCGGGGAGCTGTTTTTT CATAGTGAGIGELFF
TRBJ1-2 - - TRBV6-1 TGTGCCAGCAGTGCCAGCTCCAGGGATGGCTACACCTTC CASSASSRDGYTF
TRBJ1-4 TRBD1 - TRBV7-9 TGTGCCAGCAGCCCCACCGGGACAGGCCCCGAAAAACTGTTTTTT CASSPTGTGPEKLFF
TRBJ1-1 - - TRBV2 TGTGCCAGCAGTGCAAGTCGGGCAGGGAGCACTGAAGCTTTCTTT CASSASRAGSTEAFF
TRBJ1-1 - - TRBV7-2 TGTGCCAGCAGCTTAGCTGTGGTCGTGAGGGCTTTCTTT CASSLAVVVRAFF
TRBJ1-2 TRBD1 - TRBV5-4 TGTGCCAGCAGCTTTGGACAGGGCCTCGTTGGCTACACCTTC CASSFGQGLVGYTF
TRBJ2-1 TRBD2 - TRBV5-4 TGTGCCAGCAGTAGGACTAGCGGCCAAAGATACAATGAGCAGTTCTTC CASSRTSGQRYNEQFF
TRBJ1-5 - few TRBV27 TGTGCCAGCAGCTACGGGGGGCGGTTTAATCAGCCCCAGCATTTT CASSYGGRFNQPQHF
TRBJ1-2 - once TRBV6-5 TGTGCCAGCAGGGCCTACTATGGCTACACCTTC CASRAYYGYTF
TRBJ1-1 TRBD1 medium-sized TRBV6-5 TGTGCCAGCAGTTACTCGGCAGGGGGAGGCACTGAAGCTTTCTTT CASSYSAGGGTEAFF
TRBJ2-3 - - TRBV9 TGTGCCAGCAGCGTAGATGGCTTCGTTGGGGCAGATACGCAGTATTTT CASSVDGFVGADTQYF
TRBJ2-1 TRBD2 - TRBV7-9 TGTGCCAGCAGCTTAAAGCGACTAGCGGACAATGAGCAGTTCTTC CASSLKRLADNEQFF